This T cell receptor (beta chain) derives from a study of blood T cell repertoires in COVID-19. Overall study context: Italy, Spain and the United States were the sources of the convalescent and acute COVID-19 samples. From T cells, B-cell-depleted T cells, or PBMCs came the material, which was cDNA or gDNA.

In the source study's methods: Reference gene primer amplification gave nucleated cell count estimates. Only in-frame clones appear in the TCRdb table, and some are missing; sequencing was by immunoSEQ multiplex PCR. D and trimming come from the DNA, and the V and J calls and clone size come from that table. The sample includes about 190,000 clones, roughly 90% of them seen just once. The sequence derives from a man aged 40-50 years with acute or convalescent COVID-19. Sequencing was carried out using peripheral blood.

CDR3 DNA: TGTGCCACCAGTGATTCAGGGACAGGGGGGAACACTGAAGCTTTCTTT. Residues: CATSDSGTGGNTEAFF. This rearrangement joins TRBV24-1 to TRBJ1-1; 11 bases match TRBD1. The CDR3 sequence is 16 residues long. J was trimmed by 1 base and V by 2 bases; bases with no gene match: 2. The germline CDR1 and CDR2 sequences are KGHDR and SFDVKD.